This T cell receptor beta chain was recovered during a study of cytomegalovirus exposure and HLA in healthy donors. Germline CDR1 SGHDT, CDR2 YYEEEE. Trimming pared 0 bases from V and 1 base from J, leaving 7 bases between. This CDR3 has 14 residues. Regarding the study as a whole: Later on, an analysis found that several of the most significant clusters appeared to be linked to common viral pathogens, which included parvovirus B19. In a later analysis, at a false discovery rate of 0.05, under 20,000 TCR beta sequences matched HLA alleles.

PCR was performed using 60 Vbeta and 13 Jbeta primers. Some clones are missing from TCRdb's copy, which holds only in-frame ones; the method was immunoSEQ multiplex PCR. This sample has 150,000 to 200,000 clones, with 75% to 90% found just once. Remarks on this clone: The antigen remains unidentified.

This TCR derives from a man younger than 45 in good health and CMV-seropositive. Sequenced: PBMCs. This chain uses TRBV5-6 with TRBJ1-1; D not resolved. The CDR3 sequence: CASSLVVWNTEAFF. DNA for the CDR3: TGTGCCAGCAGCTTGGTCGTTTGGAACACTGAAGCTTTCTTT.